The T cell receptor beta chain described here comes from a study of T cell changes during pregnancy in multiple sclerosis. There are 14 residues in the CDR3. Sequencing was performed with immunoSEQ multiplex PCR; in TCRdb, only in-frame clones are kept and a portion is missing. The top ten hold over 0.4% of the sample, which has around 50,000 clones, approximately 95% seen once. V is TRBV12-2 and J is TRBJ2-3; the table's D call, TRBD1, was not checked against the DNA. TRBV12-2 is flagged as a pseudogene. Sequenced here: CD4+ T cells from peripheral blood mononuclear cells, sampled in the first trimester of pregnancy. This receptor was identified in a female donor with multiple sclerosis, enrolled in a pregnancy study. The CDR3 sequence is CASRLAQGGYTQYF. CDR3 sequence (DNA): TGTGCAAGTCGCTTAGCCCAGGGGGGATATACGCAGTATTTT.